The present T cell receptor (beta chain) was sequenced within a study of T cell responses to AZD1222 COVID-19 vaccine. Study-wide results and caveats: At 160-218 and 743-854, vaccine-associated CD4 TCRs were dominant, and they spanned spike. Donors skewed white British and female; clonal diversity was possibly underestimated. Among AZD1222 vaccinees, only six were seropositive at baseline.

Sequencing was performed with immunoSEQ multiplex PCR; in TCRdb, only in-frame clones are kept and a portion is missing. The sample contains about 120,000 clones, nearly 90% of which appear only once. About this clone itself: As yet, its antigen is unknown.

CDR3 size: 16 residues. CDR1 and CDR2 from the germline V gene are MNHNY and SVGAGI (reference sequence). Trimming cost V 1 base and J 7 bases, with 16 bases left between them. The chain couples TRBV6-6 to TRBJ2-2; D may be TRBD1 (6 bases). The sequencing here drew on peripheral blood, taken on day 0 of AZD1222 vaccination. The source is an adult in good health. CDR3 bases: TGTGCCAGCAGTTACTTCAGGGGATTGGAGGTCGGGGAGCTGTTTTTT. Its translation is CASSYFRGLEVGELFF.